Presented here are 31 T cell receptor beta chains from one specimen sequenced in a study of blood T cell repertoires in COVID-19. TCRdb keeps only in-frame clones here, not all; method: immunoSEQ multiplex PCR. The repertoire holds 250,000 to 300,000 clones, with more than 70% as singletons. Specimen: PBMCs or T cells enriched from blood (not recorded which). These TCRs come from a woman aged 60 to 75 in a cohort exposed to, infected with or recovered from COVID-19 (not recorded which).

The chain's CDR3 is CASSLRETYNSPLHF. CDR3 coding DNA: TGTGCCAGCAGTTTACGGGAAACCTATAATTCACCCCTCCACTTT. J is TRBJ1-6 and V is TRBV28; no clear D gene. V gave up 2 bases and J gave up 2 bases, with 7 bases separating them. Germline V gives CDR1 MDHEN, CDR2 SYDVKM. CDR3 length equals 15 residues.

The genes are TRBV6-1 and TRBJ2-7; perhaps TRBD2 as D (7 bases). CDR3 length: 14 amino acids. Between the trimmed V and J ends, which lost 2 bases and 6 bases, there was a span of 14 bases. The germline CDR1 and CDR2 sequences are MNHNS and SASEGT. The CDR3 protein is CASSEFGGPGEQYF. The CDR3 coding sequence is TGTGCCAGCAGTGAATTCGGGGGGCCGGGCGAGCAGTACTTC.

The chain links TRBV30 to TRBJ1-1; D uncertain. The CDR3 totals 14 residues. Between the trimmed V and J ends, which lost 1 base and 0 bases, there was a span of 9 bases. From germline, CDR1 is GTSNPN and CDR2 SVGIG (reference sequence). This CDR3 reads CAWSGGLLNTEAFF. The CDR3 DNA reads as TGTGCCTGGAGTGGAGGGCTTCTGAACACTGAAGCTTTCTTT.

CDR3 in DNA: TGCGCCAGCAGCTTGGCCGGGACAGGGGCCTACGAGCAGTACTTC. It specifies CASSLAGTGAYEQYF. The chain joins TRBV5-1 to TRBJ2-7; 10 nucleotides agree with TRBD1. The junction had 2 bases not matched to a gene; V was cut back by 0 bases and J by 2 bases. This CDR3 contains 15 residues. Germline values: CDR1 SGHRS, CDR2 YFSETQ.

This rearrangement joins TRBV5-6 to TRBJ2-7, with 7 bases fitting TRBD1. V shed 6 bases, J shed 0 bases, and the junction held 15 bases outside the gene matches. The CDR3 totals 17 residues. The germline V gene encodes CDR1 SGHDT and CDR2 YYEEEE. The CDR3 nucleotides read TGTGCCAGCACCCGAGCTCTTCTCCGGGACAGCTCCTACGAGCAGTACTTC. Encoded protein: CASTRALLRDSSYEQYF.

This chain joins TRBV27 and TRBJ2-3, with D tentatively TRBD1 (5 bases). Germline V lookup: CDR1 MNHEY, CDR2 SMNVEV (reference sequence). There are 14 residues in the CDR3. V shed 7 bases and J shed 0 bases, with 11 bases lying between them. The CDR3 bases are TGTGCCAGCACGGGCAGGGAAAGCACAGATACGCAGTATTTT. Residues: CASTGRESTDTQYF.

The CDR3 spells CAWSTGTSAAYEQYF. The CDR3 DNA reads TGTGCCTGGAGTACTGGGACTAGCGCTGCCTACGAGCAGTACTTC. The rearrangement uses TRBV30 and TRBJ2-7; the match to TRBD2 covers 10 bases. There are 15 residues in the CDR3. V shed 2 bases and J 2 bases; nucleotides not matched to a gene: 6. Germline V CDR1 and CDR2: GTSNPN, SVGIG (reference sequence). Based on the CDR3 plus reference TRBV30 and TRBJ2-7, the full variable domain is SQTIHQWPATLVQPVGSPLSLECTVEGTSNPNLYWYRQAAGRGLQLLFYSVGIGQISSEVPQNLSASRPQDRQFILSSKKLLLSDSGFYLCAWSTGTSAAYEQYFGPGTRLTVT.

The genes are TRBV30 and TRBJ1-2; 7 bases are a match to TRBD1. Germline V gene data show CDR1 as GTSNPN and CDR2 as SVGIG (reference sequence). This CDR3 spans 12 amino acids. Trimming removed 2 bases from V and 8 bases from J; junction bases left unmatched: 5. The CDR3 bases are TGTGCCTGGAGTTGGTGGGACAGAGGCTACACCTTC. This encodes CAWSWWDRGYTF.

J is TRBJ2-2 and V is TRBV14, with a tentative D call TRBD2 (6 bases). Germline V gives CDR1 SGHDN, CDR2 FVKESK. Trimming removed 1 base from V and 5 bases from J, with 14 bases in between. The CDR3 is 16 residues long. CDR3 sequence: CASSQVWRARTGELFF. The CDR3 region has the DNA TGTGCCAGCAGCCAAGTTTGGAGGGCGAGGACCGGGGAGCTGTTTTTT.

The rearrangement uses TRBV28 and TRBJ2-3; 8 bases align to TRBD1. V was pared by 4 bases and J by 2 bases, with 11 bases of the junction left unmatched. The CDR3 covers 17 residues. Germline V gene lookup returns CDR1 MDHEN and CDR2 SYDVKM. The CDR3 here is CASSSRARGLITDTQYF. CDR3 bases: TGTGCCAGCAGTTCCCGGGCCAGGGGGCTCATCACAGATACGCAGTATTTT.

The V gene is TRBV4-1, the J gene TRBJ2-7; a possible D gene is TRBD1 (6 bases). The CDR3 is 14 amino acids. V lost 0 bases and J 4 bases, leaving 10 bases between the germline ends. CDR1 and CDR2 from the germline V gene are MGHRA and YSYEKL. The chain's CDR3 is CASSQDAGDYEQYF. CDR3 bases: TGCGCCAGCAGCCAAGATGCAGGGGATTACGAGCAGTACTTC.

The rearrangement links TRBV5-6 to TRBJ2-7, with 7 nucleotides matching TRBD1. Unmatched junction bases numbered 9, after V lost 4 bases and J lost 5 bases. CDR1 and CDR2 from the germline V gene are SGHDT and YYEEEE. The CDR3 runs to 14 residues. The CDR3 DNA reads TGTGCCAGCAGCGCATACAACAGGGGACACGAGCAGTACTTC. It codes for CASSAYNRGHEQYF.

This clone has only one observation. The gene calls are TRBV12-3 or TRBV12-4 and TRBJ1-5; D is ambiguous. The CDR3 length is 13 residues. Trimming cost V 3 bases and J 4 bases, with 7 bases left between them. This chain's CDR3 is CASSFGANQPQHF. The CDR3 DNA sequence: TGTGCCAGCAGTTTTGGAGCAAATCAGCCCCAGCATTTT.

The chain recombines TRBV5-1 with TRBJ2-2; perhaps TRBD1 as D (5 bases). The ends were cut back, 1 base at V and 4 bases at J, with 14 bases in the middle. Looked up from germline, CDR1 is SGHRS and CDR2 is YFSETQ. The CDR3 runs to 16 residues. CDR3 DNA: TGCGCCAGCAGCTTGTGGAAGGGGCGGAGCACCGGGGAGCTGTTTTTT. Protein product: CASSLWKGRSTGELFF.

The chain has TRBV28 and TRBJ1-1; D is ambiguous. CDR1 MDHEN and CDR2 SYDVKM come from the germline V gene. Between the trimmed V and J ends, which lost 0 bases and 1 base, there was a span of 6 bases. The CDR3 is 14 residues long. CDR3 coding DNA: TGTGCCAGCAGTTTATGGCACAAGAACACTGAAGCTTTCTTT. As protein: CASSLWHKNTEAFF.

The CDR3 DNA reads TGTGCCAGCTCGTTCTCGCCAGGTAGTAGCAATCAGCCCCAGCATTTT. This encodes CASSFSPGSSNQPQHF. This chain links TRBV28 with TRBJ1-5; D is ambiguous. Trimming took 8 bases from V and 0 from J, leaving 17 bases between them. CDR1 MDHEN and CDR2 SYDVKM come from the germline V gene. The CDR3 totals 16 residues. The full variable domain, rest sourced from reference TRBV28 and TRBJ1-5, is DVKVTQSSRYLVKRTGEKVFLECVQDMDHENMFWYRQDPGLGLRLIYFSYDVKMKEKGDIPEGYSVSREKKERFSLILESASTNQTSMYLCASSFSPGSSNQPQHFGDGTRLSIL.

This sequence joins TRBV2 and TRBJ2-7, with 8 bases matching TRBD2. CDR1 is SNHLY, CDR2 FYNNEI, per germline. Losses at the gene ends were 6 bases for V and 4 bases for J; bases not matched to a gene: 8. The CDR3 is made up of 14 amino acids. The chain's CDR3 is CASRAPSGYYEQYF. In nucleotides, the CDR3 is TGTGCCAGCAGGGCCCCTAGCGGGTATTACGAGCAGTACTTC.

The V and J genes are TRBV19 and TRBJ2-1, with TRBD2 as a possible D gene (6 bases). Trimming left V 5 bases short and J 0 bases short, with 8 bases between. The CDR3 is made up of 14 amino acids. CDR1 is LNHDA, CDR2 SQIVND, per germline (reference sequence). CDR3 sequence (DNA): TGTGCCAGTAGTGGGGGAGGCTCCTACAATGAGCAGTTCTTC. Translated, it gives CASSGGGSYNEQFF. Supplemented by reference TRBV19 and TRBJ2-1, the full variable domain reads DGGITQSPKYLFRKEGQNVTLSCEQNLNHDAMYWYRQDPGQGLRLIYYSQIVNDFQKGDIAEGYSVSREKKESFPLTVTSAQKNPTAFYLCASSGGGSYNEQFFGPGTRLTVL.

The rearrangement links TRBV15 to TRBJ2-7; 11 bases map to TRBD1. The trim removed 5 bases at V and 4 bases at J, leaving 7 bases unmatched. CDR1 LNHNV and CDR2 YYDKDF come from the germline V gene (reference sequence). The CDR3 is made up of 15 amino acids. The DNA of the CDR3 is TGTGCCACCAGCGGAGGACAGGGGGCGGGATACGAGCAGTACTTC. This gives the protein CATSGGQGAGYEQYF.

The chain uses TRBV7-2 and TRBJ2-3; 9 bases fit TRBD1. The V and J ends lost 3 bases and 4 bases, in that order; junction bases with no gene match: 11. The CDR3 runs to 17 residues. The germline V gene encodes CDR1 SGHTA and CDR2 FQGNSA. The CDR3 DNA reads as TGTGCCAGCAGCTTTACAATAGCCGGGACAGGGTCAGATACGCAGTATTTT. Its translation: CASSFTIAGTGSDTQYF.

The chain is built from TRBV15 and TRBJ2-7; weak D call: TRBD2 (6 bases). V was trimmed by 1 base and J by 7 bases, leaving 20 bases between them. The germline gives CDR1 LNHNV, CDR2 YYDKDF (reference sequence). The CDR3 extends over 16 amino acids. CDR3 DNA: TGTGCCACCAGCAGAGTTTCCGGGACTCGGGGCCAGGAGCAGTACTTC. Residues: CATSRVSGTRGQEQYF.

The chain joins TRBV19 to TRBJ1-5; a weak D match, TRBD1 (5 bases). The length of the CDR3 is 14 residues. Per germline, CDR1 LNHDA and CDR2 SQIVND (reference sequence). Deletions cut 3 bases from V and 4 bases from J, with 10 bases between. CDR3 amino acids: CASSMMGGNQPQHF. For the CDR3, the DNA is TGTGCCAGTAGTATGATGGGGGGTAATCAGCCCCAGCATTTT.

This sequence joins TRBV6-2 or TRBV6-3 and TRBJ2-2, with 16 bases fitting TRBD2. The CDR3 contains 20 residues. V lost 0 bases and J lost 0; bases outside the gene matches: 4. The germline gives CDR1 MNHEY, CDR2 SVGEGT. The CDR3 DNA is TGTGCCAGCAGTTACTCGGGGACTAGCGGGAGGGTCTCGAACACCGGGGAGCTGTTTTTT. Its translation is CASSYSGTSGRVSNTGELFF.

This clone has a single count. The genes are TRBV10-2 and TRBJ1-5, with D unresolved. Trimming took off 6 bases at V and 6 bases at J, with 12 bases between the two ends. The CDR3 is 13 residues long. Germline CDR1 is WSHSY and CDR2 is SAAADI. CDR3 bases: TGCGCCAGCAGGGGGAGGGAGAGTCAGCCCCAGCATTTT. Residues: CASRGRESQPQHF.

This clone was counted only a few times. J is TRBJ1-6 and V is TRBV6-5; the D gene is possibly TRBD1 (5 bases). Per germline, CDR1 MNHEY and CDR2 SVGAGI. V lost 4 bases, J lost 6 bases, and 13 bases lay in between. The CDR3 is made up of 15 amino acids. Written as DNA, the CDR3 is TGTGCCAGCAGTTGGTCGAAAGGGGCTAATTCACCCCTCCACTTT. Its protein is CASSWSKGANSPLHF.

This clone was found a few times. The chain employs TRBV6-5 and TRBJ1-1; D not resolved. Trimming removed 7 bases at V and 8 bases at J, with 23 bases between. The germline V gene encodes CDR1 MNHEY and CDR2 SVGAGI. This CDR3 has 15 residues. CDR3 DNA: TGTGCCAGCACAGGAGGCGCCCGAAAGATAGGGGAAGCTTTCTTT. Translation: CASTGGARKIGEAFF.

The V and J genes are TRBV7-2 and TRBJ1-4; maybe TRBD1 (5 bases). This CDR3 has 16 amino acids. Germline V lookup: CDR1 SGHTA, CDR2 FQGNSA. Trimming took off 2 bases at V and 7 bases at J, with 17 bases between the two ends. Written as DNA, the CDR3 is TGTGCCAGCAGCTTAAACCCGCAGGGTAAAGGTGAAAAACTGTTTTTT. Its translation is CASSLNPQGKGEKLFF.

V gene TRBV6-2 or TRBV6-3 combines with J gene TRBJ1-2; TRBD1 agrees at 10 bases. With V trimmed by 2 bases and J by 3 bases, 6 bases remained unmatched. CDR1 is MNHEY, CDR2 SVGEGT, per germline. CDR3 length: 16 amino acids. CDR3 loop: CASSYRSGTGDYGYTF. The CDR3 region has the DNA TGTGCCAGCAGTTACCGTTCCGGGACAGGGGACTATGGCTACACCTTC.

This chain uses TRBV7-8 with TRBJ2-7, with a weak D call TRBD2 (7 bases). Germline values: CDR1 SGHVS, CDR2 FQNEAQ. CDR3 length: 12 residues. V lost 5 bases, J lost 7 bases, and 12 bases lay in between. The CDR3 sequence: CASSPRGGEQYF. Here the CDR3 DNA reads TGTGCCAGCAGCCCGAGGGGGGGGGAGCAGTACTTC.

The genes are TRBV2 and TRBJ2-7, with TRBD2 matching over 7 bases. Germline V gives CDR1 SNHLY, CDR2 FYNNEI. Trimming cost V 2 bases and J 6 bases; bases outside gene matches: 7. The CDR3 covers 14 residues. The CDR3 loop reads CASSEREAGGEQYF. In DNA form, the CDR3 reads TGTGCCAGCAGTGAACGGGAGGCAGGAGGCGAGCAGTACTTC.

This chain uses TRBV19 with TRBJ1-5; D might be TRBD1 (6 bases). Germline V gene sequence: CDR1 LNHDA, CDR2 SQIVND (reference sequence). The CDR3 sequence is 16 residues long. V was trimmed by 6 bases and J by 4 bases, leaving 19 bases between them. CDR3 sequence (DNA): TGTGCCAGTAGGCTAGAAGGGGGGGCTTATAATCAGCCCCAGCATTTT. It is translated as CASRLEGGAYNQPQHF.